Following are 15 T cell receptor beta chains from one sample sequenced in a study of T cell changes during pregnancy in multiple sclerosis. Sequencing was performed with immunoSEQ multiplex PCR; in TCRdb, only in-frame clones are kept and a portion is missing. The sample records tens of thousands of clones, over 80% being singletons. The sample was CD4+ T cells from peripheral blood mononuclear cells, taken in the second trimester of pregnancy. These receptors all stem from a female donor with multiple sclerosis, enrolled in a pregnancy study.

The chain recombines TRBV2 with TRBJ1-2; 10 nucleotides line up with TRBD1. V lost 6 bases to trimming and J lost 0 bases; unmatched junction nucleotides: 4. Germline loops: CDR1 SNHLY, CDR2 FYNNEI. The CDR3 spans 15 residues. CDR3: CASRGQGNTNYGYTF. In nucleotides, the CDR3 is TGTGCCAGCAGGGGACAGGGGAATACTAACTATGGCTACACCTTC.

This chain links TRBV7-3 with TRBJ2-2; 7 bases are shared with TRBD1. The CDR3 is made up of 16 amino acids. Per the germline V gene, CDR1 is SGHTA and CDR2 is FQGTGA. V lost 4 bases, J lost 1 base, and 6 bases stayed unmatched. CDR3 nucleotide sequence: TGTGCCAGCAGCTCTAGACAGGGAGTGAACACCGGGGAGCTGTTTTTT. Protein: CASSSRQGVNTGELFF. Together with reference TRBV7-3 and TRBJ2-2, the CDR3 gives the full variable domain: GAGVSQTPSNKVTEKGKYVELRCDPISGHTALYWYRQSLGQGPEFLIYFQGTGAADDSGLPNDRFFAVRPEGSVSTLKIQRTERGDSAVYLCASSSRQGVNTGELFFGEGSRLTVL.

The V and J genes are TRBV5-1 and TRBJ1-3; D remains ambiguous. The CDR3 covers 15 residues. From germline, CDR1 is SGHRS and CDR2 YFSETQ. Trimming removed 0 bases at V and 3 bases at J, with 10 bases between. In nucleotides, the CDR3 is TGCGCCAGCAGCTTGGGACGGGGTGGTGGAAACACCATATATTTT. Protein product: CASSLGRGGGNTIYF. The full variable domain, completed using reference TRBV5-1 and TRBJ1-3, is KAGVTQTPRYLIKTRGQQVTLSCSPISGHRSVSWYQQTPGQGLQFLFEYFSETQRNKGNFPGRFSGRQFSNSRSEMNVSTLELGDSALYLCASSLGRGGGNTIYFGEGSWLTVV.

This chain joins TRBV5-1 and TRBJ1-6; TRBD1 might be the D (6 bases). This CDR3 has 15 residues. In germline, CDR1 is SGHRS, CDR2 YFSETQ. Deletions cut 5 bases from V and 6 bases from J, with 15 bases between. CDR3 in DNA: TGCGCCAGCAGACTCTCAGGGGTCGGTAATTCACCCCTCCACTTT. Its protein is CASRLSGVGNSPLHF. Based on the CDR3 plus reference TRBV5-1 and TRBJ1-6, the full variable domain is KAGVTQTPRYLIKTRGQQVTLSCSPISGHRSVSWYQQTPGQGLQFLFEYFSETQRNKGNFPGRFSGRQFSNSRSEMNVSTLELGDSALYLCASRLSGVGNSPLHFGNGTRLTVT.

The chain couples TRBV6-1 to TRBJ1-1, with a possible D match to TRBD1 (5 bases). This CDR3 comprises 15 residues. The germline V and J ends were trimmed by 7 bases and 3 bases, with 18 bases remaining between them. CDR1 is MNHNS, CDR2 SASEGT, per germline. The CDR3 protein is CASMAGHGKDTEAFF. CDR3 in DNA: TGTGCCAGCATGGCAGGGCACGGTAAGGACACTGAAGCTTTCTTT.

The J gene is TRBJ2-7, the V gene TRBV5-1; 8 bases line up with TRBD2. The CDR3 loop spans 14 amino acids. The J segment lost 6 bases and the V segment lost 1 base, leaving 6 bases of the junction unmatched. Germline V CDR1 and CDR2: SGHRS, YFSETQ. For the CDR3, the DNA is TGCGCCAGCAGCTTGTCCAGCGGGAGTGTCGAGCAGTACTTC. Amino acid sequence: CASSLSSGSVEQYF.

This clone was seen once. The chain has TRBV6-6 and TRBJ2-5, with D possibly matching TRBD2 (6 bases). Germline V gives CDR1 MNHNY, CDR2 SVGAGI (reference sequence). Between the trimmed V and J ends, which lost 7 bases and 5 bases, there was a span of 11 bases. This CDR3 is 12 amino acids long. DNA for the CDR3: TGTGCCAGCATCGGGACTCGGGAGACCCAGTACTTC. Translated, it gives CASIGTRETQYF.

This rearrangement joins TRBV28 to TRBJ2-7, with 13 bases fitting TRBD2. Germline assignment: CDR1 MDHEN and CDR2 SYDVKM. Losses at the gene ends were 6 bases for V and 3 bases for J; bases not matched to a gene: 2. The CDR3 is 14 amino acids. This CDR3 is CASRRTSGSYEQYF. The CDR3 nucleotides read TGTGCCAGCAGACGGACTAGCGGGAGCTACGAGCAGTACTTC.

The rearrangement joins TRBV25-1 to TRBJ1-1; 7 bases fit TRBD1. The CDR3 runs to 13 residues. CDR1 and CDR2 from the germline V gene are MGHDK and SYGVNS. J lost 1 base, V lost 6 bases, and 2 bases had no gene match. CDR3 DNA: TGTGCCAGCAGCCGACAGGGGAACACTGAAGCTTTCTTT. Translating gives CASSRQGNTEAFF.

The CDR3 loop is CASSSDPGLATYEQYF. The CDR3 DNA is TGTGCCAGCAGCTCAGATCCGGGACTAGCCACCTACGAGCAGTACTTC. J is TRBJ2-7 and V is TRBV9, with 9 nucleotides matching TRBD2. The J segment lost 2 bases and the V segment lost 4 bases, leaving 10 bases of the junction unmatched. Germline V gene lookup returns CDR1 SGDLS and CDR2 YYNGEE. This CDR3 spans 16 amino acids.

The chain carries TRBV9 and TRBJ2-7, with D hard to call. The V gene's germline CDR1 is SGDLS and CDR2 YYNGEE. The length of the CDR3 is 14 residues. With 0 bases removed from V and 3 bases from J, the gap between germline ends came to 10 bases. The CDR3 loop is CASSVELASYEQYF. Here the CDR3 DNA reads TGTGCCAGCAGCGTAGAGTTGGCTAGCTACGAGCAGTACTTC.

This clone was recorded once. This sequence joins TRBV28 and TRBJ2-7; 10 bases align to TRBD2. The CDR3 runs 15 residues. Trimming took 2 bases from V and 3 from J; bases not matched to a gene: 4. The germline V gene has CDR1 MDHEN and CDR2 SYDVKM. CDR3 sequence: CASSLPASGSYEQYF. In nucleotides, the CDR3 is TGTGCCAGCAGTTTACCCGCTAGCGGGAGCTACGAGCAGTACTTC.

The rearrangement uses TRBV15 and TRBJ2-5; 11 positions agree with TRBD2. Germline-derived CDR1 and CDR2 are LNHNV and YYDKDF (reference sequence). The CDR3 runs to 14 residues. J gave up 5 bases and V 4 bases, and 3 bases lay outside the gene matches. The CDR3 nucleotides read TGTGCCACCAGCAATAGCGGGAGGGGGGAGACCCAGTACTTC. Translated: CATSNSGRGETQYF.

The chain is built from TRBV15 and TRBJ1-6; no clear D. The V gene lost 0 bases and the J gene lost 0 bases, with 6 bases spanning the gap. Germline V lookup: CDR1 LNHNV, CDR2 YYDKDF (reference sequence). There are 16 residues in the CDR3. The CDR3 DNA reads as TGTGCCACCAGCAGAGACCGGGACTCCTATAATTCACCCCTCCACTTT. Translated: CATSRDRDSYNSPLHF. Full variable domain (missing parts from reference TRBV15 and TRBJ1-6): DAMVIQNPRYQVTQFGKPVTLSCSQTLNHNVMYWYQQKSSQAPKLLFHYYDKDFNNEADTPDNFQSRRPNTSFCFLDIRSPGLGDTAMYLCATSRDRDSYNSPLHFGNGTRLTVT.

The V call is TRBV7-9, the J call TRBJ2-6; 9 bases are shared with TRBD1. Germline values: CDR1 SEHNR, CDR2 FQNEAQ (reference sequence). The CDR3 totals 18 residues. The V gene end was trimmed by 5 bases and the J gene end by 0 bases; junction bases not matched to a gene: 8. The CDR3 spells CASSQRTGALSGANVLTF. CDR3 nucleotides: TGTGCCAGCAGCCAGCGGACAGGGGCCCTCTCTGGGGCCAACGTCCTGACTTTC.